The entry below gives a single TCR beta chain sequence along with its context. The source of the sample is a study of T cells in Graves' hyperthyroidism and ophthalmopathy. At the level of the study: Prior to any treatment, at the point of initial diagnosis, peripheral blood was collected.

The germline V gene has CDR1 SGHKS and CDR2 YYEKEE (reference sequence). This CDR3 region has 15 residues. The V gene end was trimmed by 3 bases and the J gene end by 5 bases; junction bases not matched to a gene: 9. There were TCR beta CDR3 regions amplified from RNA transcripts. The HTBI primer set drove a first-round RT-PCR of the TCR CDR3. TCRdb re-called the multiplex PCR reads with MiXCR, one entry per CDR3 protein. The sample has more than 650,000 distinct CDR3 sequences; around 13% are singletons. Uncontrolled infection, other autoimmune disease, pregnancy or lactation disqualified patients from enrolment. Diagnoses rested on clinical symptoms, serum thyroxine and TRAb, thyroid ultrasound and orbital computed tomography.

V is TRBV5-5 and J is TRBJ1-1; TRBD1 aligns across 8 bases. The TCR was taken from a young woman with Graves' hyperthyroidism. Material: blood. The CDR3 DNA follows: TGTGCCAGCAGCTGGGAAGGACAGGGTGGAACTGAAGCTTTCTTT. The encoded protein is CASSWEGQGGTEAFF.